This record concerns one TCR beta chain sequence. This sample was included in a study of blood T cell repertoires in COVID-19. Looking at the study overall: There were acute and convalescent COVID-19 samples, and they came from the United States, Italy and Spain.

Libraries were prepared by immunoSEQ multiplex PCR; TCRdb keeps only in-frame clonotypes and omits some of them. Seen here are roughly 170,000 clones, over 75% observed once, and the top ten hold 1.2%. CDR3 size: 14 residues. The V and J ends lost 3 bases and 7 bases, in that order; junction bases with no gene match: 3. CDR1 and CDR2 (germline): SGHRS, YFSETQ. This receptor was identified in a man aged 55 to 70 who had recovered from COVID-19. The sample consisted of peripheral blood. This rearrangement joins TRBV5-1 to TRBJ1-4, with 10 bases matching TRBD1. CDR3 nucleotide sequence: TGCGCCAGCAGCTGGACAGGGGGGGTTGAAAAACTGTTTTTT. This codes for CASSWTGGVEKLFF.